The rows below give T cell receptor beta chains drawn from one sample of a study of shared clonotypes between healthy human individuals. The method was immunoSEQ multiplex PCR; TCRdb's version includes in-frame clones alone and lacks a portion of them. Of some 1,600,000 clones listed, 95% to 99% were seen once; the top ten hold about 0.4%. Sequencing input: naive CD4+ T cells sorted from blood. The receptor set was obtained from a man under 40 in good health. Both conserved end residues are part of each CDR3. A D gene is named only where the DNA matches it firmly.

>TRBV11-2|TRBJ2-3|.
TGTGCCAGCAGCTTACCTCTGGCTAGGGCAGATACGCAGTATTTT
CASSLPLARADTQYF
>TRBV14|TRBJ1-1|TRBD1
TGTGCCAGCCGGCGACAGGGATACGGCACTGAAGCTTTCTTT
CASRRQGYGTEAFF
>TRBV5-1|TRBJ2-3|TRBD2
TGCGCCAGCATGGAGGTAGCGGGAGGGGTAGATACGCAGTATTTT
CASMEVAGGVDTQYF
>TRBV7-8|TRBJ2-7|TRBD1
TGTGCCAGCAGCCTAGGACAGGAGAGTCCCAGTTCCTACGAGCAGTACTTC
CASSLGQESPSSYEQYF
>TRBV18|TRBJ2-1|.
TGTGCCAGCTTCACGACAGGTTGGAACAATGAGCAGTTCTTC
CASFTTGWNNEQFF
>TRBV6-1|TRBJ2-7|.
TGTGCCAGCAGTGAAGTAAGTGAGCAGTACTTC
CASSEVSEQYF
>TRBV28|TRBJ2-1|.
TGTGCCAGCAGTCCGCCCCCACTCAATGAGCAGTTCTTC
CASSPPPLNEQFF
>TRBV27|TRBJ2-1|.
TGTGCCAGCAGTTTACCCAGCGGCCGCGTCAATGAGCAGTTCTTC
CASSLPSGRVNEQFF
>TRBV5-1|TRBJ2-2|.
TGCGCCAGCAGCTTGCTGGCAGGACCGAACACCGGGGAGCTGTTTTTT
CASSLLAGPNTGELFF
>TRBV2|TRBJ2-5|TRBD1
TGTGCCAGCAGCGATAGCCTTACAGGGGAAGAGACCCAGTACTTC
CASSDSLTGEETQYF